Given below is one T cell receptor (beta chain) in context. Its antigen is unidentified. V lost 3 bases, J lost 5 bases, and 10 bases stayed unmatched. This CDR3 is 14 amino acids long. Per the germline V gene, CDR1 is GTSNPN and CDR2 is SVGIG (reference sequence). This entry is derived from a study of siplizumab effects on memory and regulatory T cells. Study-wide results and caveats: Among mappable alloreactive CD4+ clones, the Treg-derived fraction averaged roughly 70% with siplizumab versus about 25% in controls.

Produced via immunoSEQ multiplex PCR; TCRdb's table is partial and in-frame only. Found here are tens of thousands of clones, approximately 93% of them singletons; the top ten hold less than 45%. V usage is TRBV30 and J usage is TRBJ2-7, with 7 bases lining up with TRBD2. The sequencing sample was made of CD8+ T cells sorted from blood. This receptor was taken from a human donor in good health. This chain's CDR3 is CAWSTNGAGDEQYF. The CDR3 nucleotides are TGTGCCTGGAGCACAAACGGGGCGGGGGACGAGCAGTACTTC.